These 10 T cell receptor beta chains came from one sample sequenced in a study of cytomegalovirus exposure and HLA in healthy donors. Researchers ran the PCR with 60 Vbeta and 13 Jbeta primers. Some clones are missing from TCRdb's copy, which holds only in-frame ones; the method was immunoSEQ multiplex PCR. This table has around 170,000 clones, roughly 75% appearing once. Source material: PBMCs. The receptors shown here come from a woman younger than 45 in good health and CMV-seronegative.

This CDR3 reads CASSPPPTGTGYTVATEAFF. As DNA, the CDR3 is TGTGCCAGCAGCCCACCCCCCACCGGGACAGGGTACACGGTGGCCACTGAAGCTTTCTTT. This rearrangement joins TRBV13 to TRBJ1-1, with TRBD1 matching 9 bases. The J segment lost 4 bases and the V segment lost 5 bases, leaving 23 bases of the junction unmatched. Per the germline V gene, CDR1 is PRHDT and CDR2 is FYEKMQ (reference sequence). The CDR3 spans 20 residues.

The CDR3 reads CAWSVSGTYEQYF. CDR3 coding DNA: TGTGCCTGGAGTGTTAGCGGAACCTACGAGCAGTACTTC. This chain connects TRBV30 to TRBJ2-7, with D possibly matching TRBD2 (6 bases). The ends were cut back, 0 bases at V and 2 bases at J, with 8 bases in the middle. The CDR3 has 13 residues. The germline V gene has CDR1 GTSNPN and CDR2 SVGIG (reference sequence).

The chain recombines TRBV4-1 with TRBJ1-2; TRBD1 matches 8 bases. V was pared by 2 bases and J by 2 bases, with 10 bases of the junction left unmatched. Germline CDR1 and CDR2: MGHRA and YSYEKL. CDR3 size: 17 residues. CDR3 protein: CASSQFLGHRGNYGYTF. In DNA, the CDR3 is TGCGCCAGCAGCCAATTTTTAGGACACAGGGGGAACTATGGCTACACCTTC.

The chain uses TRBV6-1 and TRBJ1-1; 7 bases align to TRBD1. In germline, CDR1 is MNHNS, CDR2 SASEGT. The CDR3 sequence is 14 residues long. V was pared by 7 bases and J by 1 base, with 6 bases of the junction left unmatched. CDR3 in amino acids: CASTSGQTNTEAFF. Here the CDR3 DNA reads TGTGCCAGCACCTCGGGACAGACGAACACTGAAGCTTTCTTT.

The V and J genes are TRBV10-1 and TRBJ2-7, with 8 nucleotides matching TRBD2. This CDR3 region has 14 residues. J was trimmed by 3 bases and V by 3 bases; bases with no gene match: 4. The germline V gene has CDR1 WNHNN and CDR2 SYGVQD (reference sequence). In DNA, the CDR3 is TGCGCCAGCAGTGACGGGGGGGATTTCTACGAGCAGTACTTC. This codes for CASSDGGDFYEQYF.

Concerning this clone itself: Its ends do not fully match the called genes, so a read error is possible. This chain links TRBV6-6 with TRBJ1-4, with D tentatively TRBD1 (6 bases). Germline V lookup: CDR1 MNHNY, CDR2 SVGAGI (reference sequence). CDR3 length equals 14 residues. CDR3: CVTLAGAYNEKLFF. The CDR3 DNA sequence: TGCGTCACCCTGGCAGGGGCGTATAATGAAAAACTGTTTTTT.

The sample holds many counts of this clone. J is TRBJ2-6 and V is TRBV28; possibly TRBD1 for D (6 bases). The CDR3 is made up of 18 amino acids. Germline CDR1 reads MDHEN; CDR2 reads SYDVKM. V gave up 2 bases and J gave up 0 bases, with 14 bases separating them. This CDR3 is CASSLDRIMFSGANVLTF. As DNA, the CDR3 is TGTGCCAGCAGTTTAGACAGGATTATGTTCTCTGGGGCCAACGTCCTGACTTTC.

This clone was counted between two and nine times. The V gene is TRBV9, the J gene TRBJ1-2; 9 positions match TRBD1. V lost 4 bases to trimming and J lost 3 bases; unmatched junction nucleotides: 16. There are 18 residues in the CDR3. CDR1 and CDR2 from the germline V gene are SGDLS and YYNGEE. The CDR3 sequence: CASSNRDRDRRLHYGYTF. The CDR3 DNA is TGTGCCAGCAGCAATCGGGACAGGGATCGGCGGCTCCACTATGGCTACACCTTC.

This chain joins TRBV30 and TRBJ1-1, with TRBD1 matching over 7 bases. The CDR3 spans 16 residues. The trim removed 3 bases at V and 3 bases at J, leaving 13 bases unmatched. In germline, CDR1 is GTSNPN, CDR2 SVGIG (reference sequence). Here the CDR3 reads CAWRPAKGAWDTEAFF. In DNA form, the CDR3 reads TGTGCCTGGAGACCCGCCAAGGGGGCATGGGACACTGAAGCTTTCTTT.

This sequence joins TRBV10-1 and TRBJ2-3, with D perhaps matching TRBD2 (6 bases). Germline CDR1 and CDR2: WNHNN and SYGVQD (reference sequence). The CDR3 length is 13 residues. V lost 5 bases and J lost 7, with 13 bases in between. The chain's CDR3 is CASSLKTSHTQYF. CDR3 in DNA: TGCGCCAGCAGTCTCAAGACTAGTCATACGCAGTATTTT.